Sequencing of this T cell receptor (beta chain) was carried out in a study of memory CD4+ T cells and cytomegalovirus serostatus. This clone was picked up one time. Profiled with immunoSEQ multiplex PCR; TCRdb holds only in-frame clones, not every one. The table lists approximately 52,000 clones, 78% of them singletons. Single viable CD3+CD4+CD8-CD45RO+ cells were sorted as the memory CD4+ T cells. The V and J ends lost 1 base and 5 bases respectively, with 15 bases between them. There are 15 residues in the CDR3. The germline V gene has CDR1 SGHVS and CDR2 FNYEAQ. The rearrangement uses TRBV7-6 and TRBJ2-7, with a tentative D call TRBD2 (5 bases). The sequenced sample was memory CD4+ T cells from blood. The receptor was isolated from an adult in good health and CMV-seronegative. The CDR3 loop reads CASSLVSGMGNEQYF. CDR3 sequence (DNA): TGTGCCAGCAGCTTAGTTTCCGGGATGGGCAACGAGCAGTACTTC.